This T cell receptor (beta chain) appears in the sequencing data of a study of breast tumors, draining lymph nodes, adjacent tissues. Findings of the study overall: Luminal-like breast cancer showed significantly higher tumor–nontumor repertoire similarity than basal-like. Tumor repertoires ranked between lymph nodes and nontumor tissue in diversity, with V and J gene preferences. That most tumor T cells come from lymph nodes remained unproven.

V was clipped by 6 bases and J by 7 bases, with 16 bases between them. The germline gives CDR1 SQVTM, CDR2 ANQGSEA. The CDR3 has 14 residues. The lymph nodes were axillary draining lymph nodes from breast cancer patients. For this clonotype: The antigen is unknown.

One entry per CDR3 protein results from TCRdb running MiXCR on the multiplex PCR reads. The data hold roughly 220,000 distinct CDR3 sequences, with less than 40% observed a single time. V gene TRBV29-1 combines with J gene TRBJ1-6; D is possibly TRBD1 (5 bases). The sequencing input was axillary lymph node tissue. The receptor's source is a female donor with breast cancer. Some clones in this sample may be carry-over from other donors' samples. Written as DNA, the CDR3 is TGCAGCGTCGCCCCGGGGCGCGGGAATTCACCCCTCCACTTT. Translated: CSVAPGRGNSPLHF.